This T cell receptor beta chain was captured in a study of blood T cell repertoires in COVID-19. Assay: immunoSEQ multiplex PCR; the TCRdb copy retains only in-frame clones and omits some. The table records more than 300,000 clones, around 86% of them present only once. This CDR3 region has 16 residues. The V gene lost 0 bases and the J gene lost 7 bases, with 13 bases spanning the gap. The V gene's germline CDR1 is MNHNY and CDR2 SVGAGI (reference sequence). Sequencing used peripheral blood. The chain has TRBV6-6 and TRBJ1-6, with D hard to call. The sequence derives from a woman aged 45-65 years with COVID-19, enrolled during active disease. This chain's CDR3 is CASSYSSSGSNSPLHF. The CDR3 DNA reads TGTGCCAGCAGTTACTCGAGTAGCGGCAGCAATTCACCCCTCCACTTT.